A selection of T cell receptor beta chains follows, all from one sample in a study of T cells in tumors after PD-1 blockade. Libraries were prepared by immunoSEQ multiplex PCR; TCRdb keeps only in-frame clonotypes and omits some of them. The sample yields around 45,000 clones, roughly 73% seen once. The sample here was PBMCs, taken before anti-PD-1 treatment. Receptor source: a human donor with basal cell carcinoma. Both conserved end residues are part of each CDR3. A D gene is named only where the DNA matches it firmly. Rows may omit the clone size; those that give it use once, few, many or a size class.

D gene	V gene	clone size	J gene	CDR3 protein	CDR3 DNA
TRBD1	TRBV2	NA	TRBJ1-5	CASKGQGISEGNQPQHF	TGTGCCAGCAAGGGACAGGGGATTAGCGAAGGCAATCAGCCCCAGCATTTT
TRBD2	TRBV2	NA	TRBJ2-7	CASSEDTSGNNEQYF	TGTGCCAGCAGTGAAGACACTAGCGGGAATAACGAGCAGTACTTC
TRBD2	TRBV7-2	NA	TRBJ2-5	CASSRLSGREETQYF	TGTGCCAGCAGCCGGCTATCGGGGCGGGAGGAGACCCAGTACTTC
NA	TRBV6-5	NA	TRBJ2-3	CASRMSSTDTQYF	TGTGCCAGTAGAATGTCTAGCACAGATACGCAGTATTTT
TRBD2	TRBV5-4	NA	TRBJ2-2	CASSWELAGGPGELFF	TGTGCCAGCAGCTGGGAACTAGCGGGGGGGCCCGGGGAGCTGTTTTTT
TRBD1	TRBV19	NA	TRBJ1-2	CASRTGGGNYGYTF	TGTGCCAGTAGGACAGGGGGAGGTAACTATGGCTACACCTTC
NA	TRBV5-5	once	TRBJ2-5	CASSLVRGETQYF	TGTGCCAGCAGCTTGGTCAGGGGAGAGACCCAGTACTTC
NA	TRBV6-5	NA	TRBJ2-3	CASSLRGSGTDTQYF	TGTGCCAGCAGCCTAAGGGGTAGTGGCACAGATACGCAGTATTTT
TRBD1	TRBV9	NA	TRBJ1-1	CASSVGGDRGWEALNTEAFF	TGTGCCAGCAGCGTAGGAGGGGACAGGGGTTGGGAGGCCTTGAACACTGAAGCTTTCTTT
NA	TRBV9	few	TRBJ1-5	CASSVSSGGNQPQHF	TGTGCCAGCAGCGTGAGTTCGGGAGGCAATCAGCCCCAGCATTTT
NA	TRBV16	NA	TRBJ1-5	CASSQSVLLNQPQHF	TGTGCCAGCAGCCAATCTGTACTCCTCAATCAGCCCCAGCATTTT
NA	TRBV2	NA	TRBJ2-3	CASSEGVATDTQYF	TGTGCCAGCAGTGAAGGAGTAGCGACAGATACGCAGTATTTT
TRBD1	TRBV7-8	many	TRBJ1-6	CASTPVVGQYNSPLHF	TGTGCCAGCACCCCAGTAGTGGGACAGTATAATTCACCCCTCCACTTT
NA	TRBV30	NA	TRBJ1-1	CAWSVGRPGTEAFF	TGTGCCTGGAGTGTAGGGAGGCCGGGCACTGAAGCTTTCTTT
NA	TRBV14	NA	TRBJ1-3	CASSQRAKGQFSGNTIYF	TGTGCCAGCAGCCAAAGGGCCAAGGGCCAATTTTCTGGAAACACCATATATTTT
TRBD2	TRBV4-1	NA	TRBJ2-4	CASSLTSGLAPGGRGKNIQYF	TGCGCCAGCAGCCTCACTTCGGGCCTAGCGCCGGGAGGGCGGGGCAAAAACATTCAGTACTTC
NA	TRBV3-1/TRBV3-2	NA	TRBJ2-2	CASSQYHTGELFF	TGTGCCAGCAGCCAATATCACACCGGGGAGCTGTTTTTT
NA	TRBV18	once	TRBJ2-7	CASSPEGAAYEQYF	TGTGCCAGCTCACCGGAGGGGGCGGCCTACGAGCAGTACTTC
TRBD2	TRBV28	NA	TRBJ2-7	CASRKGSGGRYEQYF	TGTGCCAGCAGGAAAGGCTCGGGGGGGCGGTACGAGCAGTACTTC
TRBD1	TRBV28	NA	TRBJ1-1	CAIGPKQGGNTEAFF	TGTGCCATTGGCCCTAAACAGGGGGGGAACACTGAAGCTTTCTTT
TRBD2	TRBV19	NA	TRBJ2-1	CASTARTGTSYPDEQFF	TGTGCCAGTACCGCAAGAACCGGGACTAGCTACCCCGATGAGCAGTTCTTC
TRBD2	TRBV18	NA	TRBJ2-1	CASSRRTSGRDEQFF	TGTGCCAGCTCAAGGCGAACTAGCGGGAGAGATGAGCAGTTCTTC
NA	TRBV24-1	NA	TRBJ2-2	CATSPLNTGELFF	TGTGCCACCAGTCCTCTGAACACCGGGGAGCTGTTTTTT
TRBD1	TRBV19	few	TRBJ1-4	CASSRNSGGATNEKLFF	TGTGCCAGTAGTCGAAACTCAGGGGGAGCAACTAATGAAAAACTGTTTTTT
NA	TRBV29-1	NA	TRBJ2-1	CSVDRGNEQFF	TGCAGCGTTGACAGGGGCAATGAGCAGTTCTTC
TRBD1	TRBV29-1	NA	TRBJ1-2	CSLGDRARGYGYTF	TGCAGCCTGGGGGACAGGGCGCGCGGCTATGGCTACACCTTC
NA	TRBV28	many	TRBJ1-4	CASSLSGQNEKLFF	TGTGCCAGCAGTTTATCCGGACAGAATGAAAAACTGTTTTTT
TRBD1	TRBV27	NA	TRBJ1-2	CASSRFGTGYGGEYGYTF	TGTGCCAGCAGCCGATTCGGGACAGGGTATGGGGGGGAATATGGCTACACCTTC
TRBD1	TRBV30	NA	TRBJ1-1	CASTGQGTEAFF	TGTGCCTCCACAGGACAGGGCACTGAAGCTTTCTTT
NA	TRBV27	few	TRBJ1-6	CASSLSKGYNSPLHF	TGTGCCAGCAGTTTATCCAAGGGGTATAATTCACCCCTCCACTTT
TRBD2	TRBV9	NA	TRBJ2-1	CASSRGLAGIGNEQFF	TGTGCCAGCAGTCGTGGACTAGCGGGGATAGGCAATGAGCAGTTCTTC
NA	TRBV5-1	NA	TRBJ1-2	CASSRSAEGYTF	TGCGCCAGCAGCCGTTCAGCAGAGGGCTACACCTTC
NA	TRBV30	NA	TRBJ1-2	CAWSHPGYYGYTF	TGTGCCTGGAGTCACCCCGGTTACTATGGCTACACCTTC
NA	TRBV4-1	NA	TRBJ1-5	CASSQEGATGPQHF	TGCGCCAGCAGCCAAGAGGGGGCAACCGGGCCCCAGCATTTT
TRBD1	TRBV6-2/TRBV6-3	NA	TRBJ2-1	CASSSGQSHSYNEQFF	TGTGCCAGCAGTTCGGGACAGTCTCACTCCTACAATGAGCAGTTCTTC
NA	TRBV24-1	NA	TRBJ1-1	CATSATGSRTEAFF	TGTGCCACCAGCGCTACAGGGAGTCGTACTGAAGCTTTCTTT
NA	TRBV5-6	few	TRBJ2-2	CASGLGENTGELFF	TGTGCCAGCGGGCTGGGGGAGAACACCGGGGAGCTGTTTTTT
TRBD1	TRBV5-1	NA	TRBJ2-2	CASSLVDRVGTGELFF	TGCGCCAGCAGCTTGGTGGACAGGGTAGGAACCGGGGAGCTGTTTTTT
NA	TRBV11-3	NA	TRBJ2-1	CASSLVQGSEQFF	TGTGCCAGCAGCTTAGTGCAGGGGTCTGAGCAGTTCTTC
NA	TRBV12-3/TRBV12-4	NA	TRBJ2-7	CASSFSQLYEQYF	TGTGCCAGCAGTTTTAGTCAGCTCTACGAGCAGTACTTC